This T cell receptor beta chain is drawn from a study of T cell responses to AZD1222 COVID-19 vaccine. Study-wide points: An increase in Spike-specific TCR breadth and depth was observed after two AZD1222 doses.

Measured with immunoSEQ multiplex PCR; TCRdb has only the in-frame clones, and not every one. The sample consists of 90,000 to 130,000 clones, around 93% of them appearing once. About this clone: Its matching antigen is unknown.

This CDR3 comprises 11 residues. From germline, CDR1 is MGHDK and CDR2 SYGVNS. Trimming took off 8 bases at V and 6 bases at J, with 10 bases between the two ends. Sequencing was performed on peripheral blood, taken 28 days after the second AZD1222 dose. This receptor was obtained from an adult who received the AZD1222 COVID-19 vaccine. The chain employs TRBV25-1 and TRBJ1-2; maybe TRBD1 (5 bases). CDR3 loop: CASGGGHGYTF. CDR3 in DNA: TGTGCCAGCGGGGGGGGACATGGCTACACCTTC.